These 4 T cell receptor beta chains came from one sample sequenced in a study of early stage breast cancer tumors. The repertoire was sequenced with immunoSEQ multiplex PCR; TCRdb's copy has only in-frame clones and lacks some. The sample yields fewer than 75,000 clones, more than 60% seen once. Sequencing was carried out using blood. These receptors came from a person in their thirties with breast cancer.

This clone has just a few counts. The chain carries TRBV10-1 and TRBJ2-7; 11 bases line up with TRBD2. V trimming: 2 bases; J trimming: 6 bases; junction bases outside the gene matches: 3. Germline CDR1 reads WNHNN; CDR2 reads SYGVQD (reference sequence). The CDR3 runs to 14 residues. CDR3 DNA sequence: TGCGCCAGCAGTGAGGTTCTAGCGGGAGGCGAGCAGTACTTC. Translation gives CASSEVLAGGEQYF.

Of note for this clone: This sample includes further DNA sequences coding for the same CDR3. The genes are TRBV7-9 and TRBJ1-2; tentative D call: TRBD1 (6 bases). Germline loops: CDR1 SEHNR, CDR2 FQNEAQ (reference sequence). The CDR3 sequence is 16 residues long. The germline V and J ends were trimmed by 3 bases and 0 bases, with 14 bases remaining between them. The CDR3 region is CASSFLGAGTNYGYTF. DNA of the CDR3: TGTGCCAGCAGCTTCCTGGGGGCTGGAACTAACTATGGCTACACCTTC. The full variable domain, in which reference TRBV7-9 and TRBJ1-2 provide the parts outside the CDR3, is DTGVSQNPRHKITKRGQNVTFRCDPISEHNRLYWYRQTLGQGPEFLTYFQNEAQLEKSRLLSDRFSAERPKGSFSTLEIQRTEQGDSAMYLCASSFLGAGTNYGYTFGSGTRLTVV.

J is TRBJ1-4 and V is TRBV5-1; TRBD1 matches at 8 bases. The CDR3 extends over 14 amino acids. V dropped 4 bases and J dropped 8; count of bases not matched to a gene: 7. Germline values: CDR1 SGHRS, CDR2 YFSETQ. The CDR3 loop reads CASSPGQGSEKLFF. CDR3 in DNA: TGCGCCAGCAGCCCAGGACAGGGCAGCGAAAAACTGTTTTTT.

The CDR3 nucleotides read TGTGCCAGCAGCTTCGTTAGCCTCGGGAGGCCCAAAAACATTCAGTACTTC. Translating it yields CASSFVSLGRPKNIQYF. The chain uses TRBV5-6 and TRBJ2-4, with TRBD2 matching over 7 bases. Looked up from germline, CDR1 is SGHDT and CDR2 is YYEEEE. The trim removed 2 bases at V and 2 bases at J, leaving 10 bases unmatched. The CDR3 contains 17 residues.